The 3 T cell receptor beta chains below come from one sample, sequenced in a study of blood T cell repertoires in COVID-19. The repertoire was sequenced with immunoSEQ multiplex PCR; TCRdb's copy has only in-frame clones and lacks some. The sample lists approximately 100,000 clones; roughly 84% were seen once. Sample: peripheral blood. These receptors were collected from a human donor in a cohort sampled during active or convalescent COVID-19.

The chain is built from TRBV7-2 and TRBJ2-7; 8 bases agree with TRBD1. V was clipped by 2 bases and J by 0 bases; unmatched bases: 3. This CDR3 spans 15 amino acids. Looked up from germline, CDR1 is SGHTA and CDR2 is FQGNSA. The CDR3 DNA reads TGTGCCAGCAGCTTACAGGGGGCGCACTCCTACGAGCAGTACTTC. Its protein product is CASSLQGAHSYEQYF.

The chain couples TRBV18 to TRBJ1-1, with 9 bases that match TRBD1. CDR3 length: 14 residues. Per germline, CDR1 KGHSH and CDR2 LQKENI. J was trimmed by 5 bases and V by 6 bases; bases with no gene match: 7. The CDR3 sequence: CASSSDRGATEAFF. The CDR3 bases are TGTGCCAGCTCTAGCGACAGGGGGGCTACTGAAGCTTTCTTT.

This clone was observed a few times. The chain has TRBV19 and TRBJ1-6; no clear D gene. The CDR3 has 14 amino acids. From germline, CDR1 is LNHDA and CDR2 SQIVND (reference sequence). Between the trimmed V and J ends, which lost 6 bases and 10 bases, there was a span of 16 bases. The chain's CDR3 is CASRKGVSGSPLHF. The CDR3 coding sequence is TGTGCCAGTAGAAAAGGCGTTTCGGGATCACCCCTCCACTTT.